The sequence of this T cell receptor beta chain was determined in a study of neurological immune-mediated disorders. TCRdb used MiXCR to reprocess the 5' RACE reads, holding one entry per CDR3 protein. Counted here are about 38,000 distinct CDR3 sequences, roughly 12% occurring once; the ten biggest clones make up 3% to 4.5%. There are many counts of this clonotype. The germline CDR1 and CDR2 sequences are SGHRS and YFSETQ. V lost 7 bases and J 2 bases, leaving 8 bases between the germline ends. CDR3 length equals 12 residues. The TCR comes from a woman between 25 and 40 years old with HTLV-1-associated myelopathy (HAM/TSP). This chain connects TRBV5-1 to TRBJ2-3, with D perhaps TRBD1 (5 bases). The sequencing sample was made of CD4+ T cells from blood. The CDR3 sequence is CASQDNTDTQYF. The CDR3 DNA follows: TGCGCCAGCCAGGACAACACAGATACGCAGTATTTT.